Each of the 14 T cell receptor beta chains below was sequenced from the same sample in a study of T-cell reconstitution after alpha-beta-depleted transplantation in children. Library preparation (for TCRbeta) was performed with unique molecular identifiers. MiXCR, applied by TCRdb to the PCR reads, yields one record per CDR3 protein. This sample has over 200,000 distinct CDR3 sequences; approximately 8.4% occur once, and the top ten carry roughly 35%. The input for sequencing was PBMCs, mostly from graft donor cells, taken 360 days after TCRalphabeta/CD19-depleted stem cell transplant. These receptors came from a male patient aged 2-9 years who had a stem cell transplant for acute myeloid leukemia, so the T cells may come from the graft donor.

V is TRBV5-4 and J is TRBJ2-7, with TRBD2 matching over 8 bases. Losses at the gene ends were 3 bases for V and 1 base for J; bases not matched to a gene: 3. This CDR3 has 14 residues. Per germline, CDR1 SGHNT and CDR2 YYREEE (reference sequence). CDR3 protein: CASSSSGQSYEQYF. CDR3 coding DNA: TGTGCCAGCAGCTCTAGCGGGCAATCCTACGAGCAGTACTTC.

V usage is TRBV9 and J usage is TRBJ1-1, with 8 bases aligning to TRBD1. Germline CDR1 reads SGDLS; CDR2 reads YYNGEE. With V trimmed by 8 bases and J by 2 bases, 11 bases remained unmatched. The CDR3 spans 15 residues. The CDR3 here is CASGGAGGLNTEAFF. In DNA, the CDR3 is TGTGCCAGTGGGGGGGCAGGGGGCCTAAACACTGAAGCTTTCTTT.

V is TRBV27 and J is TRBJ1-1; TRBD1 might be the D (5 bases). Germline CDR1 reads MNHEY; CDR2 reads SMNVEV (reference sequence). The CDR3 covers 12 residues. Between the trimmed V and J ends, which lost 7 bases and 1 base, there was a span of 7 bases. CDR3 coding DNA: TGTGCCAGCATCGGGGGGAACACTGAAGCTTTCTTT. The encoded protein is CASIGGNTEAFF.

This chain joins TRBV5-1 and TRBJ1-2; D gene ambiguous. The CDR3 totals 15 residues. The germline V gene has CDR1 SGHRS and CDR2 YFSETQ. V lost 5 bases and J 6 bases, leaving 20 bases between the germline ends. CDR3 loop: CASSLDWVGYDGYTF. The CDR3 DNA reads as TGCGCCAGCAGTTTAGATTGGGTTGGATACGATGGCTACACCTTC.

This CDR3 is CSARGRGPSSNQPQHF. The CDR3 bases are TGCAGTGCTAGAGGACGAGGACCGAGTAGCAATCAGCCCCAGCATTTT. The rearrangement links TRBV20-1 to TRBJ1-5; D is undetermined. Germline V gene sequence: CDR1 DFQATT, CDR2 SNEGSKA (reference sequence). The V and J ends lost 1 base and 0 bases respectively, with 13 bases between them. The CDR3 loop spans 16 amino acids.

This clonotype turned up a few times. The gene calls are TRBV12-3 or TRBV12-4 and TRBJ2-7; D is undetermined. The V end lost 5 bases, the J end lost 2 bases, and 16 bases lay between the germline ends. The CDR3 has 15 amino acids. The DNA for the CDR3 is TGTGCCAGCAGTCGGGCCCACCCTGCCCCCTACGAGCAGTACTTC. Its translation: CASSRAHPAPYEQYF.

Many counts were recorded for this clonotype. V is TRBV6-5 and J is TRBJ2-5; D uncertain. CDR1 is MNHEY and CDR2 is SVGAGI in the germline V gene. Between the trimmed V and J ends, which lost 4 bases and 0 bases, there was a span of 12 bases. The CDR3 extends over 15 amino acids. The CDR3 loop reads CASSWRPRYQETQYF. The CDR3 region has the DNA TGTGCCAGCAGTTGGCGCCCGCGGTACCAAGAGACCCAGTACTTC.

CDR3 bases: TGTGCCAGCAGCGTCACCGCCGGGACTAGCGGGAGAGTTGAGCAGTTCTTC. Translation gives CASSVTAGTSGRVEQFF. V and J are TRBV9 and TRBJ2-1, with 14 nucleotides matching TRBD2. CDR3 length: 17 residues. The germline V gene has CDR1 SGDLS and CDR2 YYNGEE. The ends lost 2 bases at V and 9 bases at J; junction bases unmatched: 10.

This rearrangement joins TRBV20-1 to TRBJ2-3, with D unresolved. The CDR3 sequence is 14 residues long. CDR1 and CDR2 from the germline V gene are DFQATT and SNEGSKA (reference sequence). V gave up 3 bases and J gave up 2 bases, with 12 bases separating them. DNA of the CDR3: TGCAGTGCTAGGAATGGTCCTCCCACAGATACGCAGTATTTT. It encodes CSARNGPPTDTQYF.

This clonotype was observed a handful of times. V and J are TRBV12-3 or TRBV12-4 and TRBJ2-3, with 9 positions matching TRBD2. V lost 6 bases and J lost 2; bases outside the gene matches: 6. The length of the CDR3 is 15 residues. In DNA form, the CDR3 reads TGTGCCAGCAGCCCTAGCGGGGCGCACACAGATACGCAGTATTTT. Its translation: CASSPSGAHTDTQYF.

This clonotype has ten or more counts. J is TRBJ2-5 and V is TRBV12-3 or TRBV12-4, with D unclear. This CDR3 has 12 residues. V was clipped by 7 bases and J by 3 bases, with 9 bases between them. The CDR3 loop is CASICGKETQYF. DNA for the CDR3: TGTGCCAGCATTTGTGGCAAAGAGACCCAGTACTTC.

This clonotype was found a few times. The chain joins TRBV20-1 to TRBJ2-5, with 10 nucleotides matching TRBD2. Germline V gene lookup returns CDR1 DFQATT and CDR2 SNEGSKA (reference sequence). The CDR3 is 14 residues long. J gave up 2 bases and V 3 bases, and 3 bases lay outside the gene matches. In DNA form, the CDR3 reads TGCAGTGCTAGGCCGACTAGCGGGCAAGAGACCCAGTACTTC. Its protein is CSARPTSGQETQYF.

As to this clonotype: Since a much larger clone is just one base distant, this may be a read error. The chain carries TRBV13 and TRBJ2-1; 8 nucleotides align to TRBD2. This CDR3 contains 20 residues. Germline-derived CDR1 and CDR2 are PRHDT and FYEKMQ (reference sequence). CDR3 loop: CAISFLSGRGSDRIGNEQFF. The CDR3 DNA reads TGTGCCATCAGCTTTCTGAGCGGGAGAGGTAGTGACAGAATCGGGAATGAGCAGTTCTTC.

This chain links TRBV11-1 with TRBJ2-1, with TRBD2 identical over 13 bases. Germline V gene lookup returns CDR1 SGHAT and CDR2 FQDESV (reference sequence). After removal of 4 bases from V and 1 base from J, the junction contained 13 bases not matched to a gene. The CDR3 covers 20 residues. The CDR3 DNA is TGTGCCAGCAGCTACACGACTAGCGGGAGGCTCTCCCTATCCTACAATGAGCAGTTCTTC. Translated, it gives CASSYTTSGRLSLSYNEQFF. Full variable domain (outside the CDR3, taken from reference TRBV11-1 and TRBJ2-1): EAEVAQSPRYKITEKSQAVAFWCDPISGHATLYWYRQILGQGPELLVQFQDESVVDDSQLPKDRFSAERLKGVDSTLKIQPAELGDSAMYLCASSYTTSGRLSLSYNEQFFGPGTRLTVL.